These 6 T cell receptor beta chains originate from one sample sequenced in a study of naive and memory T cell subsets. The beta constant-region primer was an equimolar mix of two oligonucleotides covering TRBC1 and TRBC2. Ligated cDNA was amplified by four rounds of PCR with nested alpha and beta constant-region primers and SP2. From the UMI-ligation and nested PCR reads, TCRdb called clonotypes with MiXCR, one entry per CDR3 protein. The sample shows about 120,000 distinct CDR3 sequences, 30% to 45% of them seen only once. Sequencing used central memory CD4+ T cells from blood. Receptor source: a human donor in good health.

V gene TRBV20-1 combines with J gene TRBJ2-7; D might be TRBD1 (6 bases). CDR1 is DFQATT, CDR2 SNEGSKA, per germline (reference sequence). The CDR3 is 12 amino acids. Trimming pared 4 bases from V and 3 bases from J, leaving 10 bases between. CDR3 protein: CSATRDIYEQYF. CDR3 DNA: TGCAGTGCTACCCGGGACATCTACGAGCAGTACTTC.

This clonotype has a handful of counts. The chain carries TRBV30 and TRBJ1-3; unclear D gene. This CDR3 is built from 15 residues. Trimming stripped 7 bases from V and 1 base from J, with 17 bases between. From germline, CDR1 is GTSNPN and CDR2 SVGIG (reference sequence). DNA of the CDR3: TGTGCCTCCGGCCTTTCGGGAAATTCTGGAAACACCATATATTTT. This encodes CASGLSGNSGNTIYF. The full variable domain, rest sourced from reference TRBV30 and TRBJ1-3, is SQTIHQWPATLVQPVGSPLSLECTVEGTSNPNLYWYRQAAGRGLQLLFYSVGIGQISSEVPQNLSASRPQDRQFILSSKKLLLSDSGFYLCASGLSGNSGNTIYFGEGSWLTVV.

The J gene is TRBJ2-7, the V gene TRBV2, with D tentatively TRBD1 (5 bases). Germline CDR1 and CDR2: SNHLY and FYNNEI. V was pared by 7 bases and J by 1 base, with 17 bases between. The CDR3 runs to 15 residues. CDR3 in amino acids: CASTDPRTSSYEQYF. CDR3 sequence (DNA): TGTGCCAGCACTGACCCCCGGACAAGTTCCTACGAGCAGTACTTC.

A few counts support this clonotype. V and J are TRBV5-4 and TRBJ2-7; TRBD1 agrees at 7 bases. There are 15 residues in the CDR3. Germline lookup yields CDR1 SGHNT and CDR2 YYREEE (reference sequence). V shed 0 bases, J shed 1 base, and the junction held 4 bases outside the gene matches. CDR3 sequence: CASSLEQGKSYEQYF. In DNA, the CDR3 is TGTGCCAGCAGCTTGGAACAGGGGAAGTCCTACGAGCAGTACTTC.

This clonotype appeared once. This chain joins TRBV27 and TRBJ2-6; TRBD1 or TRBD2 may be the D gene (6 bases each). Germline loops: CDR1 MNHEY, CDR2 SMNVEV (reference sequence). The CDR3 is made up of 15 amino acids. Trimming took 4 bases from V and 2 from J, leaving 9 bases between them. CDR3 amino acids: CASSWGATGANVLTF. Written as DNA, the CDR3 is TGTGCCAGCAGTTGGGGGGCTACTGGGGCCAACGTCCTGACTTTC.

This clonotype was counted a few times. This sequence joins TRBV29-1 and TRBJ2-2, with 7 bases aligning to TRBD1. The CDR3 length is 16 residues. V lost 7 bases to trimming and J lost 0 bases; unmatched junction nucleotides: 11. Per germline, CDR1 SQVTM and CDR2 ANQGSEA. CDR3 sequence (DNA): TGCAGCGCCAGGTCTCAGGGACAGCCGAACACCGGGGAGCTGTTTTTT. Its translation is CSARSQGQPNTGELFF.